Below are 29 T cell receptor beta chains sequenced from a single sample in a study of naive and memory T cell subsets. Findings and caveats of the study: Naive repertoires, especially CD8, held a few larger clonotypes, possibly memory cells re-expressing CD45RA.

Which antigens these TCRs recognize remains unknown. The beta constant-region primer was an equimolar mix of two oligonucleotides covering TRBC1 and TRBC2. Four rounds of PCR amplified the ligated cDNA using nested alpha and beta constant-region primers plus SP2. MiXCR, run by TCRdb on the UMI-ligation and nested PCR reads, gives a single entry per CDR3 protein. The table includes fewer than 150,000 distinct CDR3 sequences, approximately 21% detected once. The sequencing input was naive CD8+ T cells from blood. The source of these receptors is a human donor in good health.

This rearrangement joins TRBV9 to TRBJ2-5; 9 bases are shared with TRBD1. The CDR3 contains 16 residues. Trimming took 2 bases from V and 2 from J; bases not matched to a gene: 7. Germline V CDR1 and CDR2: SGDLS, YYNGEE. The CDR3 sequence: CASSVLGTGRQETQYF. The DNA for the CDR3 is TGTGCCAGCAGCGTCCTCGGGACAGGGAGACAAGAGACCCAGTACTTC. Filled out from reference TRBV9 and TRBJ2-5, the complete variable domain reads DSGVTQTPKHLITATGQRVTLRCSPRSGDLSVYWYQQSLDQGLQFLIQYYNGEERAKGNILERFSAQQFPDLHSELNLSSLELGDSALYFCASSVLGTGRQETQYFGPGTRLLVL.

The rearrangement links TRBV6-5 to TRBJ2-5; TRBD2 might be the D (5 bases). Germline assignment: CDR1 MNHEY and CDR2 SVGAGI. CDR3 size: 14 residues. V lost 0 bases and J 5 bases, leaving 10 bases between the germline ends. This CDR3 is CASSYSPGGETQYF. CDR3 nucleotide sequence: TGTGCCAGCAGTTACTCGCCGGGCGGGGAGACCCAGTACTTC.

Here the CDR3 reads CASSLSGYQPQHF. DNA for the CDR3: TGTGCCAGCAGTTTGTCGGGGTATCAGCCCCAGCATTTT. The chain joins TRBV27 to TRBJ1-5, with no clear D. The CDR3 loop spans 13 amino acids. The V gene lost 3 bases and the J gene lost 5 bases, with 8 bases spanning the gap. The V gene's germline CDR1 is MNHEY and CDR2 SMNVEV (reference sequence).

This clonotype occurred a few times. This CDR3 reads CASSPYGAGRAKNIQYF. DNA of the CDR3: TGTGCCAGCAGCCCCTACGGGGCGGGCAGAGCCAAAAACATTCAGTACTTC. The rearrangement joins TRBV7-6 to TRBJ2-4, with D perhaps TRBD1 or TRBD2 (5 bases each). CDR3 length: 17 amino acids. V was shortened by 5 bases and J by 0 bases, with 17 bases between the two germline ends. CDR1 is SGHVS, CDR2 FNYEAQ, per germline.

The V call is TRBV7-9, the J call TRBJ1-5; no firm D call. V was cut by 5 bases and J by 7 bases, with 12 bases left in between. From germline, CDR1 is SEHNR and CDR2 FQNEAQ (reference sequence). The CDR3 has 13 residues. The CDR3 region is CASSVAGGQPQHF. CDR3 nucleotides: TGTGCCAGCAGCGTGGCGGGCGGACAGCCCCAGCATTTT.

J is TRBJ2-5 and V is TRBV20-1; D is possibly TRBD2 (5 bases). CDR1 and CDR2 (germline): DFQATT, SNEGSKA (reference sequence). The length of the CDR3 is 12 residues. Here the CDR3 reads CSARSGMETQYF. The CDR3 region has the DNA TGCAGCGCTCGGTCGGGGATGGAGACCCAGTACTTC.

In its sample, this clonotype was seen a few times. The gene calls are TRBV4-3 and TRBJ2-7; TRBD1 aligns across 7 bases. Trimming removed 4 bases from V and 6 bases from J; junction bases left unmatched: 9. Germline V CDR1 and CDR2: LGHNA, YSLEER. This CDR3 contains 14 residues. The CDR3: CASSPGQDVGEQYF. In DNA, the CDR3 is TGCGCCAGCAGCCCCGGACAGGATGTCGGCGAGCAGTACTTC.

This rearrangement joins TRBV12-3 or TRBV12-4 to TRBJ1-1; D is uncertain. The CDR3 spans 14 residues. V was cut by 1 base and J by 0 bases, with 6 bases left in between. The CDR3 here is CASSLVRMNTEAFF. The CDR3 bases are TGTGCCAGCAGTTTAGTTAGGATGAACACTGAAGCTTTCTTT.

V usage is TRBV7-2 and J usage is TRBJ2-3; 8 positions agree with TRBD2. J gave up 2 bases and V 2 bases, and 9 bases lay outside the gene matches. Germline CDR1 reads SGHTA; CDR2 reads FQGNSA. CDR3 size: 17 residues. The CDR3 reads CASSLRPGGPVTDTQYF. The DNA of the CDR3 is TGTGCCAGCAGCTTAAGGCCGGGAGGGCCTGTCACAGATACGCAGTATTTT.

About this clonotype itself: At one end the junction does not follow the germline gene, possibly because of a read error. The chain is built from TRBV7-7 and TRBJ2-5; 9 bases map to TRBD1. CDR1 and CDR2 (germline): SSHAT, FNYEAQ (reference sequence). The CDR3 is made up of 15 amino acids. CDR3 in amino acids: CASSSMGQGWETQYF. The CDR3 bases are TGTGCTAGCAGCTCCATGGGACAGGGATGGGAGACCCAGTACTTC. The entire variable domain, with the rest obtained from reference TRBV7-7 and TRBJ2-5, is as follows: GAGVSQSPRYKVTKRGQDVTLRCDPISSHATLYWYQQALGQGPEFLTYFNYEAQPDKSGLPSDRFSAERPEGSISTLTIQRTEQRDSAMYRCASSSMGQGWETQYFGPGTRLLVL.

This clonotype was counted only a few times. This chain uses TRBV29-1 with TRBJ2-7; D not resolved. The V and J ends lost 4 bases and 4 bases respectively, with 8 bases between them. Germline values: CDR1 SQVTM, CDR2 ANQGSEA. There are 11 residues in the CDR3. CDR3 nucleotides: TGCAGCGTTGGTACGTTATACGAGCAGTACTTC. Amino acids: CSVGTLYEQYF.

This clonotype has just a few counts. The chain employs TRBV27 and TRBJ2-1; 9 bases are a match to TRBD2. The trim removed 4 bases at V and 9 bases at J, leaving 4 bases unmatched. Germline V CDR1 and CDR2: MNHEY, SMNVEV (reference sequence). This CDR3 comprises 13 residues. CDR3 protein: CASSWGLASEQFF. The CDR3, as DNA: TGTGCCAGCAGTTGGGGACTAGCAAGTGAGCAGTTCTTC.

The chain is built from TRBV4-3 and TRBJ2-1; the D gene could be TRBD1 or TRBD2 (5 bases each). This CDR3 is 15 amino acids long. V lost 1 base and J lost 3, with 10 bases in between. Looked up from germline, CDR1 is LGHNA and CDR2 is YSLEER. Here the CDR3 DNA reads TGCGCCAGCAGCCAAGGAGGGGAATTCTACAATGAGCAGTTCTTC. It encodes CASSQGGEFYNEQFF.

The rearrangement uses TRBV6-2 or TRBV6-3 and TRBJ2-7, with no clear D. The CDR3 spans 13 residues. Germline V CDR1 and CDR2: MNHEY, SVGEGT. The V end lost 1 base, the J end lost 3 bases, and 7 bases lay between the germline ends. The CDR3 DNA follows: TGTGCCAGCAGTTACTTCGACGGCTACGAGCAGTACTTC. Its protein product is CASSYFDGYEQYF.

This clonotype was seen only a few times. In DNA form, the CDR3 reads TGTGCCAGCAGCTTGGACAGGGGCGGAGGCACTGAAGCTTTCTTT. Its translation: CASSLDRGGGTEAFF. The J gene is TRBJ1-1, the V gene TRBV11-1; 9 nucleotides agree with TRBD1. This CDR3 is built from 15 residues. V trimming: 3 bases; J trimming: 4 bases; junction bases outside the gene matches: 6. CDR1 and CDR2 from the germline V gene are SGHAT and FQDESV (reference sequence).

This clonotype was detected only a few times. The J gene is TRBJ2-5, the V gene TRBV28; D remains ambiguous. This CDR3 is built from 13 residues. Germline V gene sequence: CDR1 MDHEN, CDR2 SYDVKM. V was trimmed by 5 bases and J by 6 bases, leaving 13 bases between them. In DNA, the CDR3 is TGTGCCAGCAGTCAGCCCCCCCGTAAGACCCAGTACTTC. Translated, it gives CASSQPPRKTQYF.

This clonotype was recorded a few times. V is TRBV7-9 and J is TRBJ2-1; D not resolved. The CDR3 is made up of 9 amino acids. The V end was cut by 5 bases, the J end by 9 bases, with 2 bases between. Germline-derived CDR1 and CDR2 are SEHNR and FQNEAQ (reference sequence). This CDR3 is CASSPEQFF. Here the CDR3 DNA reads TGTGCCAGCAGCCCTGAGCAGTTCTTC.

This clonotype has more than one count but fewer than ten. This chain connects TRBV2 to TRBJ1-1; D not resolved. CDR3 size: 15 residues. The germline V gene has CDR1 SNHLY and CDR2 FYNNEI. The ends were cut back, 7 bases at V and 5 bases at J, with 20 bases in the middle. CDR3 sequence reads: CASTEFGSDETEAFF. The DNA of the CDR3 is TGTGCCAGCACCGAATTTGGCAGTGATGAGACTGAAGCTTTCTTT.

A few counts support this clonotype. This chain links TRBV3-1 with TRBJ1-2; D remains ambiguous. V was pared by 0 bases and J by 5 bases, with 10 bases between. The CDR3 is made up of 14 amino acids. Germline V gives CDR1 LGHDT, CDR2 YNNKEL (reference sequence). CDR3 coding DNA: TGTGCCAGCAGCCAAGATGGGCAGTCGTATGGCTACACCTTC. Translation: CASSQDGQSYGYTF.

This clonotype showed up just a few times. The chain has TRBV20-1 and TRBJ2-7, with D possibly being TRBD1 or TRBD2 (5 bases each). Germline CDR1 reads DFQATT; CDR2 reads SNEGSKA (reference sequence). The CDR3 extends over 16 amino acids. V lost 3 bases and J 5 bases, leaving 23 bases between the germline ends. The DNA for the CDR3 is TGCAGTGCTAGGGATACCCGGGGACCCTCCTGGGACGAGCAGTACTTC. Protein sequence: CSARDTRGPSWDEQYF.

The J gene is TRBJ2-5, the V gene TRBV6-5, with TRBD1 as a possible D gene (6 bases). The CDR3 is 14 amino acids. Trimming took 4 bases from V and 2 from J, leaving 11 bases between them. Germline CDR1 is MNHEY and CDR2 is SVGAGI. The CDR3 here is CASSSTGQQETQYF. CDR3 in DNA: TGTGCCAGCAGTTCCACCGGACAGCAAGAGACCCAGTACTTC.

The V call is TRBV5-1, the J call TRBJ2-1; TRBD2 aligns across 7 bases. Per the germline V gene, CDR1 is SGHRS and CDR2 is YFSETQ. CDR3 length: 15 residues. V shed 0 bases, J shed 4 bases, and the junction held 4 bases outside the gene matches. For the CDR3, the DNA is TGCGCCAGCAGCTTGGCGGCTAGCGGTTACAATGAGCAGTTCTTC. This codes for CASSLAASGYNEQFF.

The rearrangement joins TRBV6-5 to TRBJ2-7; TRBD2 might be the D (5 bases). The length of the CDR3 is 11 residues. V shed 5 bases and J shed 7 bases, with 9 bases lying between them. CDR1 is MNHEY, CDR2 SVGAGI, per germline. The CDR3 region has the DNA TGTGCCAGCAGTGGACGGGGAGAGCAGTACTTC. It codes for CASSGRGEQYF.

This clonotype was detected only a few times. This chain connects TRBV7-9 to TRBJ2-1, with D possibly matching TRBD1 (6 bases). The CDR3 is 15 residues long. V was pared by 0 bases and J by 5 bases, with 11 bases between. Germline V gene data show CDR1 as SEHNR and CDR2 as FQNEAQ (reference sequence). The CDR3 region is CASSLAQGTHNEQFF. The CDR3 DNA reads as TGTGCCAGCAGCTTAGCGCAGGGGACCCACAATGAGCAGTTCTTC.

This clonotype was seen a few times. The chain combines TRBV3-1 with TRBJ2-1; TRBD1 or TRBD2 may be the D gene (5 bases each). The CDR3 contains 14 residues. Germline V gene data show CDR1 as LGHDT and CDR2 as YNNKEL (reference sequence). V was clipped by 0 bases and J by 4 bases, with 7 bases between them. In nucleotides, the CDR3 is TGTGCCAGCAGCCAAGAGGGGGAATACAATGAGCAGTTCTTC. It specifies CASSQEGEYNEQFF.

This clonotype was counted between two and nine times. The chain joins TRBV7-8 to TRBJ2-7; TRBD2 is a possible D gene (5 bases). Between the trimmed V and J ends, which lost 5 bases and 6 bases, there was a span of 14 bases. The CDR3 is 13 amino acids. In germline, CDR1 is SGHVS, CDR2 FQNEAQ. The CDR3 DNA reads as TGTGCCAGCAGCCCTGAGGTTGAGGGCGAGCAGTACTTC. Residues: CASSPEVEGEQYF.

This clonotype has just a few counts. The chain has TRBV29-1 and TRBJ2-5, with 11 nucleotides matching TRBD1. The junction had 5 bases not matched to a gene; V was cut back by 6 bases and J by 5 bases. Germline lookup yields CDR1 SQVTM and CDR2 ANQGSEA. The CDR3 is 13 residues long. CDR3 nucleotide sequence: TGCAGCGTCGGGACAGGGGGTTATGAGACCCAGTACTTC. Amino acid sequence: CSVGTGGYETQYF.

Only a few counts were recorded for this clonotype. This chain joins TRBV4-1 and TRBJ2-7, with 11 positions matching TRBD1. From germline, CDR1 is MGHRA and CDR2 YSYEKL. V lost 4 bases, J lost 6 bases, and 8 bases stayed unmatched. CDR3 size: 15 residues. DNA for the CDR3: TGCGCCAGCAGCCCTCTGGGACAGGGGGAGGGCGAGCAGTACTTC. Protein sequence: CASSPLGQGEGEQYF.

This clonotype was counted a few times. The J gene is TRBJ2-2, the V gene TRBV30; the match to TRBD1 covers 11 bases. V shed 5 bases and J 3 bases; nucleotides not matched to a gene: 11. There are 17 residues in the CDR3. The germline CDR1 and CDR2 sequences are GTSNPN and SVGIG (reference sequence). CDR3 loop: CAWDGTGGTLDTGELFF. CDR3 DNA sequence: TGTGCCTGGGATGGGACAGGGGGGACTTTAGACACCGGGGAGCTGTTTTTT.